This T cell receptor (beta chain) was identified in a study of blood T cell repertoires in COVID-19. This clone was observed a few times. Repertoires were generated with immunoSEQ multiplex PCR, while TCRdb's copy carries only in-frame clones and drops some. The sample records hundreds of thousands of clones, around 91% being singletons. Germline CDR1 DFQATT, CDR2 SNEGSKA (reference sequence). The CDR3 sequence is 14 residues long. V gave up 3 bases and J gave up 2 bases; unmatched junction bases: 6. The genes are TRBV20-1 and TRBJ2-7, with 8 bases matching TRBD2. The clonotype comes from a young woman with acute COVID-19. The sequencing sample was made of PBMCs or T cells enriched from blood (not recorded which). CDR3 DNA sequence: TGCAGTGCTAGTTCCGGGAGGGCTCCCTACGAGCAGTACTTC. As protein: CSASSGRAPYEQYF.